Listed below are T cell receptor beta chains from one sample, sequenced in a study of radiotherapy plus CTLA-4 blockade in lung cancer. Here immunoSEQ multiplex PCR was the method, and the copy in TCRdb shows in-frame clones only, minus some. Here the sample spans some 51,000 clones, roughly 77% being singletons. The material sequenced was peripheral blood, taken from a patient treated with radiotherapy plus ipilimumab. These receptors all come from a human donor with non-small cell lung cancer who had a complete response to radiotherapy plus ipilimumab. The CDR3 runs from the conserved cysteine through the conserved F or W. A D gene is named only where the DNA matches it firmly. Rows may omit the clone size; those that give it use once, few, many or a size class.

D gene,J gene,clone size,V gene,CDR3 DNA,CDR3 protein
TRBD1,TRBJ1-6,.,TRBV28,TGTGCCGCCCTGACAGGGGATTCACCCCTCCACTTT,CAALTGDSPLHF
.,TRBJ2-5,.,TRBV15,TGTGCCACCAGCAGAGTCGAGGAGACCCAGTACTTC,CATSRVEETQYF
.,TRBJ2-1,.,TRBV25-1,TGTGCCAGCAGTTTTATGAGGGGGTCGAGTGAGCAGTTCTTC,CASSFMRGSSEQFF
TRBD2,TRBJ2-3,.,TRBV2,TGTGCCAGCAGTGTAACTAGCGGGAGGAGACTTAGCACAGATACGCAGTATTTT,CASSVTSGRRLSTDTQYF
.,TRBJ1-2,.,TRBV7-8,TGTGCCAGCAGCTTAGGGCCCCCGCGGGGCTACACCTTC,CASSLGPPRGYTF
TRBD2,TRBJ2-3,.,TRBV10-2,TGCGCCAGCAGTTCTGGGCGGGGGGGCCCCAGCACAGATACGCAGTATTTT,CASSSGRGGPSTDTQYF
TRBD2,TRBJ2-3,once,TRBV10-3,TGTGCCATCATGGATAAGGCTAGCGGGGCGGGTAGCACAGATACGCAGTATTTT,CAIMDKASGAGSTDTQYF
.,TRBJ2-2,.,TRBV11-3,TGTGCCAGCAGTACCAGGATCAGTCGCACCGGGGAGCTGTTTTTT,CASSTRISRTGELFF
.,TRBJ1-5,few,TRBV7-9,TGTGCCAGCAGCTTAAAGAGTGGCAATCAGCCCCAGCATTTT,CASSLKSGNQPQHF
.,TRBJ1-4,.,TRBV19,TGTGCCAGTAGTATAGGGAGGGCGGCTAATGAAAAACTGTTTTTT,CASSIGRAANEKLFF